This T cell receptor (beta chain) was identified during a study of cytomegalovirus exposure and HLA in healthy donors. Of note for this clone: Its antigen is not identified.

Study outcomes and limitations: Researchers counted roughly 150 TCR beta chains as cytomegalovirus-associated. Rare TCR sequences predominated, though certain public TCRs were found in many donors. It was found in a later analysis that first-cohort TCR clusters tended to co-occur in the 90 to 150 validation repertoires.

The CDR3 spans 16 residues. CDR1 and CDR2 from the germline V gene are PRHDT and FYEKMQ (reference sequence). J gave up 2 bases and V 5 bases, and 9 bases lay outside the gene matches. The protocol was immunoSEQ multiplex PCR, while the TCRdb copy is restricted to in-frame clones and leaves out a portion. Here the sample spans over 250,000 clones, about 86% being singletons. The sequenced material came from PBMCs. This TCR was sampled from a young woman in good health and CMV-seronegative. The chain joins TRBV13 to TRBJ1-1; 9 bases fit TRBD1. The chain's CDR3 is CASSPRDRVRNTEAFF. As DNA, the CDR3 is TGTGCCAGCAGCCCTAGGGACAGGGTTCGAAACACTGAAGCTTTCTTT. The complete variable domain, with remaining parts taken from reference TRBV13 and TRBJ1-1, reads AAGVIQSPRHLIKEKRETATLKCYPIPRHDTVYWYQQGPGQDPQFLISFYEKMQSDKGSIPDRFSAQQFSDYHSELNMSSLELGDSALYFCASSPRDRVRNTEAFFGQGTRLTVV.